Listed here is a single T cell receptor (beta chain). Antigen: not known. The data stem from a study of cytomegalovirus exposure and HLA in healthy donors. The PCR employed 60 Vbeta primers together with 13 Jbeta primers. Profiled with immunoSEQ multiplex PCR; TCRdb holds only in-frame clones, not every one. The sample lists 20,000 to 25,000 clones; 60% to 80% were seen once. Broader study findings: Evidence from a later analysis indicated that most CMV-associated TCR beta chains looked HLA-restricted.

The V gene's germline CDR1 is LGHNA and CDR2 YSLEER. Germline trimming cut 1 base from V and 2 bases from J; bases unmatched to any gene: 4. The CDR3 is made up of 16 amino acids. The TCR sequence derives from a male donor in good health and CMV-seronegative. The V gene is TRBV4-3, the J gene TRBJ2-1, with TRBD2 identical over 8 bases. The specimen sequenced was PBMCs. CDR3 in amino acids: CASSQVNSGTYNEQFF. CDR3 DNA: TGCGCCAGCAGCCAAGTTAATAGCGGGACCTACAATGAGCAGTTCTTC.